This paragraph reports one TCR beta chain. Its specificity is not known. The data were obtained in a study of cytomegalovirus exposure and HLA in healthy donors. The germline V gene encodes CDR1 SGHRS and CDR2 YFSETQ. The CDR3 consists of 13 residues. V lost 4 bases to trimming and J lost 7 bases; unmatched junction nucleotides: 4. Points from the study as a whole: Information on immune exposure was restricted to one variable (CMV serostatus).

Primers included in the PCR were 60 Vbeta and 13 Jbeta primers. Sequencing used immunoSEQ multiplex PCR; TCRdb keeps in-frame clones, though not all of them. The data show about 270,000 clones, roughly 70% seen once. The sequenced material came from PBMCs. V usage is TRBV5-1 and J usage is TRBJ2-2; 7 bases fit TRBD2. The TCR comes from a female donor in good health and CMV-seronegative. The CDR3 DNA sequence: TGCGCCAGCAGCGTGGGACTAATCGGGGAGCTGTTTTTT. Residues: CASSVGLIGELFF.